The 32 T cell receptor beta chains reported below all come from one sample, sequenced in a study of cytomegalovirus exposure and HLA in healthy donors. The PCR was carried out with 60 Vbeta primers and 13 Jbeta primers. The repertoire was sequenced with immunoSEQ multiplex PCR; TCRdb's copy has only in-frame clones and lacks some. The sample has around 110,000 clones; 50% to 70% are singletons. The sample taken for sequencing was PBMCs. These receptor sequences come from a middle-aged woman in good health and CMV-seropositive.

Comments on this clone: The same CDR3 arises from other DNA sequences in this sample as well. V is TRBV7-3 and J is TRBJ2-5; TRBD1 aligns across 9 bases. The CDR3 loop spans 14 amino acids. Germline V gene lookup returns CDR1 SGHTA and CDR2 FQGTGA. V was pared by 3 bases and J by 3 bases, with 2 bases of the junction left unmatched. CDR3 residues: CASSLGQGKETQYF. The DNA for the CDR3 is TGTGCCAGCAGCTTGGGACAGGGCAAAGAGACCCAGTACTTC. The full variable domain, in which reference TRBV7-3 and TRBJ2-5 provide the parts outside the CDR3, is GAGVSQTPSNKVTEKGKYVELRCDPISGHTALYWYRQSLGQGPEFLIYFQGTGAADDSGLPNDRFFAVRPEGSVSTLKIQRTERGDSAVYLCASSLGQGKETQYFGPGTRLLVL.

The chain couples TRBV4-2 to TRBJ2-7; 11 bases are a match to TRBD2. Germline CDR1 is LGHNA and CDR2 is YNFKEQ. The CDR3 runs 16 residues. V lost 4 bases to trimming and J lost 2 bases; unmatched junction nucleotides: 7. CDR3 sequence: CASSPRTSGRTYEQYF. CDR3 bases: TGTGCCAGCAGCCCTCGGACTAGCGGGCGAACCTACGAGCAGTACTTC.

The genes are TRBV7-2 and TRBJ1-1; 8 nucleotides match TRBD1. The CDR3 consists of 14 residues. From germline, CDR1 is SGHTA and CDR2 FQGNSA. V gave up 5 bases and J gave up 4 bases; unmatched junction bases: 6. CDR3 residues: CASSNYRGATEAFF. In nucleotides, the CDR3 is TGTGCCAGCAGCAATTACAGGGGGGCCACTGAAGCTTTCTTT. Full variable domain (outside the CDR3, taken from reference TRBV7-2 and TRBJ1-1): GAGVSQSPSNKVTEKGKDVELRCDPISGHTALYWYRQSLGQGLEFLIYFQGNSAPDKSGLPSDRFSAERTGGSVSTLTIQRTQQEDSAVYLCASSNYRGATEAFFGQGTRLTVV.

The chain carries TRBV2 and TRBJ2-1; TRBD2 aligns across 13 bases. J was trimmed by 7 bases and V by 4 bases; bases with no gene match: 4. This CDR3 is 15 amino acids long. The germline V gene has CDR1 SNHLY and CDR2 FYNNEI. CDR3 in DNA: TGTGCCAGCAGTGTCGAGGGACTAGCGGGAAATGAGCAGTTCTTC. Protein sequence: CASSVEGLAGNEQFF.

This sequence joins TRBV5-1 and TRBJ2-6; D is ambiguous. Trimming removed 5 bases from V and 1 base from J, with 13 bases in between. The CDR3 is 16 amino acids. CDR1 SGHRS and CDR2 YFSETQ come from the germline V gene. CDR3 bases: TGCGCCAGCAGGTTAATTACAGTGTCTGGGGCCAACGTCCTGACTTTC. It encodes CASRLITVSGANVLTF.

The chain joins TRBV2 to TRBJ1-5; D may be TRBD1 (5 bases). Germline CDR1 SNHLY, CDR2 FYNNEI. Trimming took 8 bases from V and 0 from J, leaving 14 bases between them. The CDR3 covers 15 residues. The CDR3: CASRFPGVSNQPQHF. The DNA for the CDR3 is TGTGCCAGCCGCTTTCCGGGGGTTAGCAATCAGCCCCAGCATTTT. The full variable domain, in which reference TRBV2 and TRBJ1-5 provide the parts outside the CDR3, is EPEVTQTPSHQVTQMGQEVILRCVPISNHLYFYWYRQILGQKVEFLVSFYNNEISEKSEIFDDQFSVERPDGSNFTLKIRSTKLEDSAMYFCASRFPGVSNQPQHFGDGTRLSIL.

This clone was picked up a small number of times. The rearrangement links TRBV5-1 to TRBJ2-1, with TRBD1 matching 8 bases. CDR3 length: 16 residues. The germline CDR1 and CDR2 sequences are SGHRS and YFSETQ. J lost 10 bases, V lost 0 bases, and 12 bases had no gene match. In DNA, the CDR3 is TGCGCCAGCAGCTTGGGACGGGGGACAGGAGGGGGGGAGCAGTTCTTC. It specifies CASSLGRGTGGGEQFF.

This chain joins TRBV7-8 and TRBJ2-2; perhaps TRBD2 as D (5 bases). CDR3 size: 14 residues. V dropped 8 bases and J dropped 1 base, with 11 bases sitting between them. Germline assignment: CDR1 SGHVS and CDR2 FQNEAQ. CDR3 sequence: CASERRLNTGELFF. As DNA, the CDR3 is TGTGCCAGCGAGAGGAGGTTGAACACCGGGGAGCTGTTTTTT.

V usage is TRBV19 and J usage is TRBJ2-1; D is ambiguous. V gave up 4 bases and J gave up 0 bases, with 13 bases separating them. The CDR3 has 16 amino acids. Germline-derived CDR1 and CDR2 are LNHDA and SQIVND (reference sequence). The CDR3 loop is CASSTPTKSSYNEQFF. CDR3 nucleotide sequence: TGTGCCAGTAGTACCCCGACAAAAAGCTCCTACAATGAGCAGTTCTTC.

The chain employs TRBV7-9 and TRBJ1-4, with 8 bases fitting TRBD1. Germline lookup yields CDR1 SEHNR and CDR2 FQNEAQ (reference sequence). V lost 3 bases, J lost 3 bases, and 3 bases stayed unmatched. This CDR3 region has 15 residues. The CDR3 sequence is CASSFEQGANEKLFF. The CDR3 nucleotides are TGTGCCAGCAGCTTCGAACAGGGGGCTAATGAAAAACTGTTTTTT. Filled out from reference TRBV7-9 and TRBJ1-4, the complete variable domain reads DTGVSQNPRHKITKRGQNVTFRCDPISEHNRLYWYRQTLGQGPEFLTYFQNEAQLEKSRLLSDRFSAERPKGSFSTLEIQRTEQGDSAMYLCASSFEQGANEKLFFGSGTQLSVL.

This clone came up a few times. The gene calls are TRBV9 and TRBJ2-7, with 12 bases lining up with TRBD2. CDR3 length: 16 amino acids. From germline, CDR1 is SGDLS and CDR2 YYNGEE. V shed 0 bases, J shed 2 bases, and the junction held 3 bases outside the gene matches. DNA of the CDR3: TGTGCCAGCAGCGTAGGGACTAGCGGGAAACCCTACGAGCAGTACTTC. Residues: CASSVGTSGKPYEQYF.

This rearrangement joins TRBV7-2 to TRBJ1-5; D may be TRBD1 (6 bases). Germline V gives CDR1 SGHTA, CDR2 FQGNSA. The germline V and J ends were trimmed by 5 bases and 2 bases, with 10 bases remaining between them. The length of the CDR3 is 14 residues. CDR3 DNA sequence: TGTGCCAGCAGCGGGACACCGGGCAATCAGCCCCAGCATTTT. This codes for CASSGTPGNQPQHF.

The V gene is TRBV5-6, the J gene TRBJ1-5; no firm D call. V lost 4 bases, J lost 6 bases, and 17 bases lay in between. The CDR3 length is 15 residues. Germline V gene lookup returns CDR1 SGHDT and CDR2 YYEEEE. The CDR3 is CASSPGWESSQPQHF. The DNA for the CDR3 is TGTGCCAGCAGCCCGGGGTGGGAGTCAAGTCAGCCCCAGCATTTT.

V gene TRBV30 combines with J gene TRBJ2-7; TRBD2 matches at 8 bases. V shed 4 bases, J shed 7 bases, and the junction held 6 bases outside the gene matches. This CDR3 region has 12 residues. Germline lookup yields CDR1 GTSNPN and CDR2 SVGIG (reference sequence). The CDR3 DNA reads TGTGCCTGGACCCCAGGGACTAGAGAGCAGTACTTC. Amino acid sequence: CAWTPGTREQYF.

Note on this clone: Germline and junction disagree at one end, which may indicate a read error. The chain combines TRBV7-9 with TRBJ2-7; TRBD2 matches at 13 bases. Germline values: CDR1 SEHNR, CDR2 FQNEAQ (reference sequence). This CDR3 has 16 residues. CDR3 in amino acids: CSSSSPTSGGTYEQYF. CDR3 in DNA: TGTTCCAGCAGCTCCCCGACTAGCGGGGGGACCTACGAGCAGTACTTC.

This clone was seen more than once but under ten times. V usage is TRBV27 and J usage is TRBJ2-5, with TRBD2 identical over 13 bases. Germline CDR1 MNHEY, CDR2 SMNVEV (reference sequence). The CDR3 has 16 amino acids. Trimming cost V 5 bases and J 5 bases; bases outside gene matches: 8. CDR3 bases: TGTGCCAGCAGTCGTGGACTAGCGGGAGTCACTGAGACCCAGTACTTC. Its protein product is CASSRGLAGVTETQYF.

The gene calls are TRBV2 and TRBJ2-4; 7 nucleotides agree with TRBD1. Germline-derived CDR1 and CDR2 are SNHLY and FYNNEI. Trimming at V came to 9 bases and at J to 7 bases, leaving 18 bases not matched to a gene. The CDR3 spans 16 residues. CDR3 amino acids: CARGPGQPQTSNIQYF. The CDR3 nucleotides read TGTGCCAGGGGACCGGGACAGCCGCAAACTAGTAACATTCAGTACTTC.

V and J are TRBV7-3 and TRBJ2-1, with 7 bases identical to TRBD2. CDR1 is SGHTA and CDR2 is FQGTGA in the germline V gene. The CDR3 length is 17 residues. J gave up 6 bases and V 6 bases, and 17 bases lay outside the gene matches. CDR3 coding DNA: TGTGCCAGCAGTCGACTCGGAGCGGGGAACCCCGTCAATGAGCAGTTCTTC. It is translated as CASSRLGAGNPVNEQFF.

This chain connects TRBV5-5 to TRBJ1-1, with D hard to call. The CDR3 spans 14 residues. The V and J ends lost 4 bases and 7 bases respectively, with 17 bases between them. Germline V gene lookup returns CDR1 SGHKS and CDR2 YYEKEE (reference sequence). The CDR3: CASSQIFPSGEAFF. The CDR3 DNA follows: TGTGCCAGCAGCCAGATTTTCCCGTCGGGTGAAGCTTTCTTT.

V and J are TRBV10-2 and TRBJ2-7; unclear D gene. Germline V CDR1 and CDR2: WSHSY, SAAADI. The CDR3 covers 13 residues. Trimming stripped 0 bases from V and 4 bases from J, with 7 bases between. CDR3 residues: CASSESRPYEQYF. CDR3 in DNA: TGCGCCAGCAGTGAGTCCAGGCCGTACGAGCAGTACTTC.

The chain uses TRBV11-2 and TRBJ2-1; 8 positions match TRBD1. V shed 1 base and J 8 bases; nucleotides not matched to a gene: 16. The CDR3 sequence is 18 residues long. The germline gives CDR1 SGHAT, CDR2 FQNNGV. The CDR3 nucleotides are TGTGCCAGCAGCTTAGCAGGGGGCGCAAGTTTGAGGTATTATGAGCAGTTCTTC. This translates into CASSLAGGASLRYYEQFF.

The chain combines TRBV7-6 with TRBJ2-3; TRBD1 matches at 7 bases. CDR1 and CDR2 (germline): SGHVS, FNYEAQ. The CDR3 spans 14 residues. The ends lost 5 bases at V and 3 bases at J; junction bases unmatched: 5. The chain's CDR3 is CASSLHRGTDTQYF. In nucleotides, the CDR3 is TGTGCCAGCAGCCTTCACAGGGGTACAGATACGCAGTATTTT.

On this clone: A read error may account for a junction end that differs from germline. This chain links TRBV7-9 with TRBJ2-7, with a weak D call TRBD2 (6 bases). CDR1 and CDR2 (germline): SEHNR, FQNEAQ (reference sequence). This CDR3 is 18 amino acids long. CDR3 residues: CSSSLPHGRSWVNGAQYF. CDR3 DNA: TGTTCCAGCAGCTTACCTCACGGGAGAAGTTGGGTAAACGGCGCGCAGTACTTC.

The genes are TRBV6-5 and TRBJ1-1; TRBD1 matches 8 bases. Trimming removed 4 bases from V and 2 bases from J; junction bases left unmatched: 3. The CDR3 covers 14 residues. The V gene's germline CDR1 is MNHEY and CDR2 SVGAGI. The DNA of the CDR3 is TGTGCCAGCAGTTGGGGACAGGTAAACACTGAAGCTTTCTTT. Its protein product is CASSWGQVNTEAFF.

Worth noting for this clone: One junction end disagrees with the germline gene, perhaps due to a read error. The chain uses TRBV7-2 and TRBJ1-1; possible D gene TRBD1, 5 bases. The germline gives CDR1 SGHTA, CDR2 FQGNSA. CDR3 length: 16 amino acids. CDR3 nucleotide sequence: TGTGCCAGCAGCTACCCTATGGGCATAGTGGACACTGCAGCTTTCTTT. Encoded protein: CASSYPMGIVDTAAFF.

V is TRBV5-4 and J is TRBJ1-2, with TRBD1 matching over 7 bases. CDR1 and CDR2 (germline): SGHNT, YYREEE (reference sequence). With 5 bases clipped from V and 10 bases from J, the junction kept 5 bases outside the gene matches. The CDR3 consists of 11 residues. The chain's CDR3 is CASSLQGPYTF. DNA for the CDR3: TGTGCCAGCAGTCTACAGGGGCCCTACACCTTC.

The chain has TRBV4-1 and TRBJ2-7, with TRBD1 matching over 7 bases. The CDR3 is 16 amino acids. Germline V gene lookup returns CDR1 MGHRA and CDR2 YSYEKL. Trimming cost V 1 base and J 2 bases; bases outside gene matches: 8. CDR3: CASSQAWGQSTYEQYF. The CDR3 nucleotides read TGCGCCAGCAGCCAAGCCTGGGGACAGTCAACCTACGAGCAGTACTTC.

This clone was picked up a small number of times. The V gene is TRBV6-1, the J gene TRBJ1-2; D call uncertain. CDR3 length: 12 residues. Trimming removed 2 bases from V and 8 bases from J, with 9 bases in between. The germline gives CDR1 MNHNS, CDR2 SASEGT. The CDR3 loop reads CASSEPSVGYTF. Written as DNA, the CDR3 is TGTGCCAGCAGTGAACCTTCGGTCGGCTACACCTTC.

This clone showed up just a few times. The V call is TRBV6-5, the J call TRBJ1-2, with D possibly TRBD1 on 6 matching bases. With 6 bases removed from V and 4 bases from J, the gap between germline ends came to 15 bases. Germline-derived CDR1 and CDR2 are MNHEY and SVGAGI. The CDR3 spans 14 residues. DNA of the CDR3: TGTGCCAGCAGCCTAACCCACAGGGCCTATGGCTACACCTTC. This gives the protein CASSLTHRAYGYTF.

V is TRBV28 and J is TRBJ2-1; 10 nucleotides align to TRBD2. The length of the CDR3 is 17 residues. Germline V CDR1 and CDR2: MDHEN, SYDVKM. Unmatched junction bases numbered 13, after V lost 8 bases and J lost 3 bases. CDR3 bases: TGTGCCAGCCTCCAAGACCTAGCGGGGGAGGGCTACAATGAGCAGTTCTTC. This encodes CASLQDLAGEGYNEQFF.

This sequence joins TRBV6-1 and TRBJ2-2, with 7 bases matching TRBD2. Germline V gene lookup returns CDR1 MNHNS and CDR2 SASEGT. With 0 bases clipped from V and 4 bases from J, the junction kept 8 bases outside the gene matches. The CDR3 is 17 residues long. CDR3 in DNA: TGTGCCAGCAGTGAAGCTTTGGGGGGGTGGAGCACCGGGGAGCTGTTTTTT. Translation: CASSEALGGWSTGELFF.

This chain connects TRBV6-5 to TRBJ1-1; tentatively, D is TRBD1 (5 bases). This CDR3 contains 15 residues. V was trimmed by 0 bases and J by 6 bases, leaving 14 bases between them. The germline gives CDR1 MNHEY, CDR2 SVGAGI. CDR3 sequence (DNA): TGTGCCAGCAGTTACTCGAACATAGGGACTTCTGAAGCTTTCTTT. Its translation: CASSYSNIGTSEAFF.